These 10 T cell receptor beta chains were sequenced from one sample in a study of tumor and adjacent non-tumor tissue in lung cancer (dated 2018 in TCRdb). The library was built by means of multiplex PCR. Sequencing relied on an Illumina HiSeq 2500. TCRbeta libraries were built by three rounds of nested PCR using primers (Table S4), following protocols modified from ARM-PCR. Clones were called with MiXCR by TCRdb after fastp trimmed the public reads at Q25, and only in-frame beta chains were retained. Here each entry gathers all rows of one CDR3 protein and keeps the most common genes and DNA. This sample lists some 93,000 distinct CDR3 sequences; roughly 70% were detected once. Approximately 16% of the sample is in the top ten clones. RNA was extracted from bulk unsorted tissue and checked for quality with a NanoDrop ND-1000 and an Agilent 2100. Sequencing was carried out using lung tumor tissue. The origin of the receptors is a man aged 60 to 75 with non-small cell lung cancer.

Regarding this clonotype: With a much larger clone just one base away, this may be a read error. The chain is built from TRBV29-1 and TRBJ2-1; D remains ambiguous. CDR1 is SQVTM and CDR2 is ANQGSEA in the germline V gene. The CDR3 sequence is 11 residues long. Trimming removed 6 bases at V and 5 bases at J, with 8 bases between. The CDR3: CSVTGHNEQFF. The CDR3 DNA reads as TGCAGCGTCACCGGGCACAATGAGCAGTTCTTC.

Comment on this clonotype: The junction departs from germline at one end; a sequencing error may be responsible. V gene TRBV29-1 combines with J gene TRBJ1-3; 7 bases are shared with TRBD1. This CDR3 region has 15 residues. In germline, CDR1 is SQVTM, CDR2 ANQGSEA. CDR3 in amino acids: CIVQAGQHLGNIIYF. The DNA of the CDR3 is TGCATCGTTCAAGCGGGACAGCACTTAGGAAACATCATATATTTT.

Concerning this clonotype itself: The germline gene is not matched at one end of the junction; a read error may be the cause. The CDR3 protein is CANSFVGGIDGYTF. The CDR3 DNA reads as TGTGCCAACAGTTTTGTGGGAGGCATCGATGGCTACACCTTC. This sequence joins TRBV12-3 or TRBV12-4 and TRBJ1-2; no definite D call. The CDR3 spans 14 residues.

This chain joins TRBV6-2 or TRBV6-3 and TRBJ2-1; 10 bases are shared with TRBD2. Germline lookup yields CDR1 MNHEY and CDR2 SVGEGT. CDR3 length: 14 residues. V dropped 5 bases and J dropped 15; count of bases not matched to a gene: 13. The CDR3 sequence is CASSPTSGTNALFF. The CDR3 DNA sequence: TGTGCCAGCAGTCCCACTAGCGGGACCAATGCGCTGTTCTTC.

The rearrangement joins TRBV7-9 to TRBJ2-3, with D possibly being TRBD1 (5 bases). The DNA end lines up better with TRBJ1-5; the J call may be wrong. There are 16 residues in the CDR3. CDR1 and CDR2 (germline): SEHNR, FQNEAQ (reference sequence). DNA for the CDR3: TGTGCCAGCAGCTTAGGCGGGGGATGGGGCGTGGATACGCAGCATTTT. Translated, it gives CASSLGGGWGVDTQHF.

Comments on this clonotype: A read error may be the cause here, since a much bigger clone is one base away. The V call is TRBV12-5, the J call TRBJ2-5; D may be TRBD1 (6 bases). The CDR3 is made up of 15 amino acids. V lost 4 bases and J lost 1, with 13 bases in between. Germline CDR1 is LGHNT and CDR2 is FRNRAP. CDR3 region: CASGSAGTLQETQYF. CDR3 in DNA: TGTGCTAGTGGTTCGGCCGGGACACTCCAAGAGACCCAGTACTTC. The full variable domain, with the rest looked up from reference TRBV12-5 and TRBJ2-5, is DARVTQTPRHKVTEMGQEVTMRCQPILGHNTVFWYRQTMMQGLELLAYFRNRAPLDDSGMPKDRFSAEMPDATLATLKIQPSEPRDSAVYFCASGSAGTLQETQYFGPGTRLLVL.

V gene TRBV28 combines with J gene TRBJ2-1; TRBD2 agrees at 7 bases. The CDR3 loop spans 19 amino acids. V trimming: 6 bases; J trimming: 4 bases; junction bases outside the gene matches: 21. CDR1 MDHEN and CDR2 SYDVKM come from the germline V gene. The CDR3 loop reads CASRNYPPLVAGLYNEQFF. The CDR3 DNA sequence: TGTGCCAGCAGAAACTACCCCCCCCTTGTAGCGGGCCTTTACAATGAGCAGTTCTTC.

About this clonotype itself: One junction end disagrees with the germline gene, perhaps due to a read error. CDR3 nucleotides: TGTGCCAACAGCTTCGGGGTGATAGCTTTCTTT. It yields the protein CANSFGVIAFF. V gene TRBV5-4 combines with J gene TRBJ1-1; no definite D call. The CDR3 spans 11 residues. Germline V gene lookup returns CDR1 SGHNT and CDR2 YYREEE (reference sequence).

The chain combines TRBV4-2 with TRBJ2-1; TRBD2 is a possible D gene (6 bases). The V end was cut by 5 bases, the J end by 5 bases, with 16 bases between. The CDR3 spans 15 residues. The V gene's germline CDR1 is LGHNA and CDR2 YNFKEQ. The DNA for the CDR3 is TGTGCCAGCAGCAGACTTGCGGGAAGGCACAATGAGCAGTTCTTC. It encodes CASSRLAGRHNEQFF.

This clonotype has ten or more counts. V usage is TRBV29-1 and J usage is TRBJ2-2; D gene unclear. Trimming stripped 3 bases from V and 2 bases from J, with 4 bases between. CDR3 length equals 12 residues. CDR1 SQVTM and CDR2 ANQGSEA come from the germline V gene. The CDR3 is CSVDSNTGELFF. CDR3 sequence (DNA): TGCAGCGTTGACAGTAACACCGGGGAGCTGTTTTTT.